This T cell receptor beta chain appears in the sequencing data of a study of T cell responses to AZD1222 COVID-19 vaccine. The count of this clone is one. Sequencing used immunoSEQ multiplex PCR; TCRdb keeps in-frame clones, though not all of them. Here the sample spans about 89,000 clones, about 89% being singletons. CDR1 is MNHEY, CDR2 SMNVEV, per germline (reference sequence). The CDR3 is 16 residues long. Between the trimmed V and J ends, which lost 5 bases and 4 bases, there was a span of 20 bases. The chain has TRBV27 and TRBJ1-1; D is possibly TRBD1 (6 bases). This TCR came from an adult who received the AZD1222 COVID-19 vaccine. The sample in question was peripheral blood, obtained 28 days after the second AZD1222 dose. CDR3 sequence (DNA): TGTGCCAGCAGTCCCGTAGGGGGGCGCGCCGGCACTGAAGCTTTCTTT. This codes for CASSPVGGRAGTEAFF.